This entry lists 9 T cell receptor beta chains sequenced from one sample in a study of blood T cell repertoires in COVID-19. Repertoires were generated with immunoSEQ multiplex PCR, while TCRdb's copy carries only in-frame clones and drops some. In the table there are about 350,000 clones, around nine tenths of which are singletons. Source material: peripheral blood. Receptors were obtained from a woman aged 70-85 years with COVID-19, enrolled during active disease.

The rearrangement links TRBV30 to TRBJ2-2; D is perhaps TRBD1 (6 bases). The CDR3 has 13 amino acids. Trimming pared 3 bases from V and 3 bases from J, leaving 8 bases between. CDR1 is GTSNPN and CDR2 is SVGIG in the germline V gene (reference sequence). CDR3 bases: TGTGCCTGGAGCGGACAGTACACCGGGGAGCTGTTTTTT. Protein product: CAWSGQYTGELFF.

The gene calls are TRBV5-8 and TRBJ1-5, with TRBD1 matching 8 bases. Trimming at V came to 4 bases and at J to 6 bases, leaving 9 bases not matched to a gene. Germline CDR1 is SGHTS and CDR2 is YDEGEE. The CDR3 is made up of 15 amino acids. The CDR3 nucleotides are TGTGCCAGCAGCGGAGACAGGGGCACGTTTCAGCCCCAGCATTTT. Its translation: CASSGDRGTFQPQHF. The variable domain in full, with the rest retrieved from reference TRBV5-8 and TRBJ1-5, is EAGVTQSPTHLIKTRGQQATLRCSPISGHTSVYWYQQALGLGLQFLLWYDEGEERNRGNFPPRFSGRQFPNYSSELNVNALELEDSALYLCASSGDRGTFQPQHFGDGTRLSIL.

This clone has just one count. The chain recombines TRBV27 with TRBJ1-4, with 7 nucleotides matching TRBD1. V lost 5 bases, J lost 8 bases, and 8 bases stayed unmatched. The germline V gene has CDR1 MNHEY and CDR2 SMNVEV (reference sequence). CDR3 length: 14 residues. The DNA of the CDR3 is TGTGCCAGCAGTCGACAGGGAATAGGCGAAAAACTGTTTTTT. This codes for CASSRQGIGEKLFF.

The chain has TRBV7-6 and TRBJ2-5; 7 bases agree with TRBD1. The germline gives CDR1 SGHVS, CDR2 FNYEAQ. The CDR3 loop spans 16 amino acids. V was pared by 6 bases and J by 5 bases, with 15 bases of the junction left unmatched. CDR3 nucleotide sequence: TGTGCCAGCAGTATTCCGGGACAGCTCGAGGGGGAGACCCAGTACTTC. The encoded protein is CASSIPGQLEGETQYF.

The genes are TRBV7-8 and TRBJ1-5; 7 bases line up with TRBD1. The V gene end was trimmed by 2 bases and the J gene end by 7 bases; junction bases not matched to a gene: 8. CDR3 length: 15 residues. The germline V gene encodes CDR1 SGHVS and CDR2 FQNEAQ. CDR3 in amino acids: CASSLSGQVGQPQHF. As DNA, the CDR3 is TGTGCCAGCAGCTTATCCGGACAGGTTGGACAGCCCCAGCATTTT.

For the CDR3, the DNA is TGCGCCAGCAGCTTGGCGGGTGGCGGCTACACCTTC. Its translation is CASSLAGGGYTF. The V and J genes are TRBV5-1 and TRBJ1-2; no reliable D call. Trimming pared 0 bases from V and 8 bases from J, leaving 8 bases between. The CDR3 contains 12 residues. The germline gives CDR1 SGHRS, CDR2 YFSETQ.

This clone showed up just once. Other DNA sequences in the same sample also yield this CDR3. The V call is TRBV5-1, the J call TRBJ1-1, with TRBD1 matching over 10 bases. Germline loops: CDR1 SGHRS, CDR2 YFSETQ. The V gene end was trimmed by 5 bases and the J gene end by 5 bases; junction bases not matched to a gene: 3. There are 13 residues in the CDR3. CDR3: CASSLDRGTEAFF. The CDR3 DNA is TGCGCCAGCAGTCTGGACAGGGGGACTGAAGCTTTCTTT.

J is TRBJ1-1 and V is TRBV5-1; 10 bases line up with TRBD1. The germline V gene encodes CDR1 SGHRS and CDR2 YFSETQ. The CDR3 contains 14 residues. With V trimmed by 4 bases and J by 5 bases, 5 bases remained unmatched. The CDR3 DNA reads as TGCGCCAGCAGCGGGACAGGGGTAGGTACTGAAGCTTTCTTT. It encodes CASSGTGVGTEAFF. Filled out from reference TRBV5-1 and TRBJ1-1, the complete variable domain reads KAGVTQTPRYLIKTRGQQVTLSCSPISGHRSVSWYQQTPGQGLQFLFEYFSETQRNKGNFPGRFSGRQFSNSRSEMNVSTLELGDSALYLCASSGTGVGTEAFFGQGTRLTVV.

The gene calls are TRBV2 and TRBJ2-7, with 8 nucleotides matching TRBD1. The ends lost 3 bases at V and 4 bases at J; junction bases unmatched: 5. The CDR3 covers 14 residues. The germline V gene encodes CDR1 SNHLY and CDR2 FYNNEI. The CDR3 DNA sequence: TGTGCCAGCAGTGACCTGGACAGGGCTTACGAGCAGTACTTC. This sequence encodes CASSDLDRAYEQYF.